This TCR beta chain derives from a study of beta chain features in type 1 diabetes. Study outcomes and limitations: Shorter TCRB CDR3s, moderately but significantly so, marked every one of the four CD4+ subsets in Type 1 diabetes patients.

The sample holds a few counts of this clone. Its target is unknown. What was sequenced were expressed TCRB transcripts, since all of the isolated RNA had been reverse transcribed. Profiled with immunoSEQ multiplex PCR; TCRdb holds only in-frame clones, not every one. This table holds hundreds of thousands of clones, 10% to 15% found once. V lost 1 base to trimming and J lost 4 bases, with 12 bases between them. There are 15 residues in the CDR3. CDR1 is SGHNT and CDR2 is YYREEE in the germline V gene (reference sequence). The sequencing sample was made of naive CD4+ T cells from blood. The TCR sequence derives from a young man with type 1 diabetes. This chain uses TRBV5-4 with TRBJ1-5; D unclear. In nucleotides, the CDR3 is TGTGCCAGCAGCTTGTCGCCAGACCGGAATCAGCCCCAGCATTTT. Its protein is CASSLSPDRNQPQHF.